This entry lists 32 T cell receptor beta chains sequenced from one sample in a study of PD-1 blockade in classical Hodgkin lymphoma (dated by TCRdb to the early 2020s). The library relied on the immunoSEQ multiplex PCR assay. TCRdb obtained this table from immuneACCESS and retained in-frame rearrangements with V and J assigned. These tables miss some clones; where compared with another copy, unresolved V genes account for less than half of the shortfall, and the remainder is unexplained. Here the sample has about 110,000 clones; roughly nine tenths occur a single time. The ten top clones hold nearly 20% of the sample. The time point label, read with the paper, signifies: cycle 2 day 1 (C2D1) of nivolumab. Every trial patient had relapsed after autologous stem cell transplantation, and cohorts A, B and C differed in prior brentuximab vedotin exposure. The sequenced sample was peripheral blood mononuclear cells (PBMCs), obtained before the second cycle of nivolumab. These receptors came from a human donor with classical Hodgkin lymphoma.

The chain uses TRBV9 and TRBJ1-1, with D unclear. This CDR3 has 12 amino acids. The V and J ends lost 0 bases and 3 bases respectively, with 3 bases between them. Germline V CDR1 and CDR2: SGDLS, YYNGEE. In DNA, the CDR3 is TGTGCCAGCAGCGTAGATGACACTGAAGCTTTCTTT. Translating gives CASSVDDTEAFF.

The V and J genes are TRBV18 and TRBJ1-3; TRBD1 aligns across 7 bases. Unmatched junction bases numbered 9, after V lost 4 bases and J lost 0 bases. The CDR3 has 17 residues. Germline CDR1 reads KGHSH; CDR2 reads LQKENI. CDR3 region: CASSRRTGPNSGNTIYF. The CDR3 coding sequence is TGTGCCAGCTCACGACGGACAGGACCGAACTCTGGAAACACCATATATTTT. The variable domain in full, completed from reference TRBV18 and TRBJ1-3, reads NAGVMQNPRHLVRRRGQEARLRCSPMKGHSHVYWYRQLPEEGLKFMVYLQKENIIDESGMPKERFSAEFPKEGPSILRIQQVVRGDSAAYFCASSRRTGPNSGNTIYFGEGSWLTVV.

The chain joins TRBV6-4 to TRBJ1-5; D gene ambiguous. This CDR3 comprises 14 residues. Germline V gives CDR1 MRHNA, CDR2 SNTAGT. Trimming cost V 3 bases and J 0 bases, with 6 bases left between them. CDR3 nucleotides: TGTGCCAGCAGTGAAGAGTTTAGCAATCAGCCCCAGCATTTT. This encodes CASSEEFSNQPQHF.

The rearrangement links TRBV2 to TRBJ2-5, with 12 bases that match TRBD2. Per germline, CDR1 SNHLY and CDR2 FYNNEI. The CDR3 consists of 17 residues. With V trimmed by 2 bases and J by 5 bases, 9 bases remained unmatched. The CDR3 is CASSEWTSGDIWETQYF. The CDR3 DNA follows: TGTGCCAGCAGTGAATGGACTAGCGGGGATATTTGGGAGACCCAGTACTTC.

CDR3 protein: CASSIGTSGGSGANVLTF. The CDR3 DNA follows: TGTGCCAGTAGTATAGGGACTAGCGGTGGCTCTGGGGCCAACGTCCTGACTTTC. The chain joins TRBV19 to TRBJ2-6; TRBD2 aligns across 10 bases. The CDR3 spans 18 residues. The germline CDR1 and CDR2 sequences are LNHDA and SQIVND (reference sequence). After removal of 1 base from V and 0 bases from J, the junction contained 3 bases not matched to a gene.

V is TRBV7-9 and J is TRBJ1-5; TRBD1 matches at 7 bases. Trimming at V came to 5 bases and at J to 7 bases, leaving 5 bases not matched to a gene. The CDR3 runs to 13 residues. Germline V lookup: CDR1 SEHNR, CDR2 FQNEAQ (reference sequence). Here the CDR3 reads CASSLTGVQPQHF. DNA for the CDR3: TGTGCCAGCAGCCTCACAGGGGTGCAGCCCCAGCATTTT.

The CDR3 loop reads CASSLRLGGDDEQFF. DNA for the CDR3: TGTGCCAGCAGCCTAAGACTAGGGGGTGACGATGAGCAGTTCTTC. The chain is built from TRBV7-9 and TRBJ2-1; D might be TRBD1 or TRBD2, each matching 6 bases. With 5 bases removed from V and 8 bases from J, the gap between germline ends came to 19 bases. This CDR3 is built from 15 residues. Germline CDR1 and CDR2: SEHNR and FQNEAQ (reference sequence).

The CDR3 sequence is CASSFGRELAYNEQFF. The CDR3 nucleotides are TGTGCCAGCAGTTTTGGGCGGGAGTTAGCCTACAATGAGCAGTTCTTC. The V and J genes are TRBV27 and TRBJ2-1; TRBD2 aligns across 7 bases. From germline, CDR1 is MNHEY and CDR2 SMNVEV (reference sequence). After removal of 3 bases from V and 2 bases from J, the junction contained 7 bases not matched to a gene. There are 16 residues in the CDR3.

The V call is TRBV28, the J call TRBJ2-5; perhaps TRBD1 as D (5 bases). The germline V and J ends were trimmed by 8 bases and 4 bases, with 11 bases remaining between them. The CDR3 has 12 residues. Germline V gives CDR1 MDHEN, CDR2 SYDVKM. CDR3 DNA: TGTGCCAGCTTGGCAGGGCCAGAGACCCAGTACTTC. Its translation: CASLAGPETQYF. The full variable domain, with the rest looked up from reference TRBV28 and TRBJ2-5, is DVKVTQSSRYLVKRTGEKVFLECVQDMDHENMFWYRQDPGLGLRLIYFSYDVKMKEKGDIPEGYSVSREKKERFSLILESASTNQTSMYLCASLAGPETQYFGPGTRLLVL.

Points on this clone: This same CDR3 is encoded by further DNA sequences in the sample. V gene TRBV18 combines with J gene TRBJ1-4, with 8 bases fitting TRBD1. V shed 3 bases, J shed 7 bases, and the junction held 4 bases outside the gene matches. The CDR3 totals 14 residues. Germline V gene data show CDR1 as KGHSH and CDR2 as LQKENI. This CDR3 is CASSPDRGREKLFF. CDR3 DNA: TGTGCCAGCTCACCTGACAGGGGACGTGAAAAACTGTTTTTT. Full variable domain (missing parts from reference TRBV18 and TRBJ1-4): NAGVMQNPRHLVRRRGQEARLRCSPMKGHSHVYWYRQLPEEGLKFMVYLQKENIIDESGMPKERFSAEFPKEGPSILRIQQVVRGDSAAYFCASSPDRGREKLFFGSGTQLSVL.

This sequence joins TRBV9 and TRBJ2-1; 7 nucleotides agree with TRBD2. Germline V gives CDR1 SGDLS, CDR2 YYNGEE. V was clipped by 3 bases and J by 4 bases; unmatched bases: 16. The CDR3 runs to 18 residues. CDR3 sequence: CASSGGGRGSPLYNEQFF. The CDR3 bases are TGTGCCAGCAGCGGGGGAGGGCGCGGGAGTCCTTTATACAATGAGCAGTTCTTC.

The V gene is TRBV25-1, the J gene TRBJ2-2; tentatively, D is TRBD1 or TRBD2 (5 bases each). CDR3 length equals 14 residues. V was shortened by 7 bases and J by 4 bases, with 13 bases between the two germline ends. Germline CDR1 is MGHDK and CDR2 is SYGVNS. CDR3 in DNA: TGTGCCAGCACTATTCCTGGGGGCACCGGGGAGCTGTTTTTT. It yields the protein CASTIPGGTGELFF.

The CDR3 nucleotides read TGTGCCAGTAGTATAGAGGAGGGGAGACAGCCCCAGCATTTT. It yields the protein CASSIEEGRQPQHF. This chain connects TRBV19 to TRBJ1-5, with D maybe TRBD1 (5 bases). This CDR3 region has 14 residues. Germline CDR1 reads LNHDA; CDR2 reads SQIVND (reference sequence). V lost 0 bases and J 7 bases, leaving 10 bases between the germline ends.

This clone was detected once. The chain uses TRBV11-2 and TRBJ2-7, with 8 bases that match TRBD1. This CDR3 contains 16 residues. The V gene's germline CDR1 is SGHAT and CDR2 FQNNGV. Losses at the gene ends were 5 bases for V and 3 bases for J; bases not matched to a gene: 12. The CDR3 spells CASSPGSRDRNYEQYF. In nucleotides, the CDR3 is TGTGCCAGCAGCCCAGGTTCTCGGGACAGGAACTACGAGCAGTACTTC. Full variable domain (outside the CDR3, taken from reference TRBV11-2 and TRBJ2-7): EAGVAQSPRYKIIEKRQSVAFWCNPISGHATLYWYQQILGQGPKLLIQFQNNGVVDDSQLPKDRFSAERLKGVDSTLKIQPAKLEDSAVYLCASSPGSRDRNYEQYFGPGTRLTVT.

This rearrangement joins TRBV30 to TRBJ2-4; 7 bases match TRBD1. With V trimmed by 2 bases and J by 3 bases, 4 bases remained unmatched. The CDR3 runs to 14 residues. The germline CDR1 and CDR2 sequences are GTSNPN and SVGIG (reference sequence). CDR3 in DNA: TGTGCCTGGAGTACAGGGGTTGGCAAAAACATTCAGTACTTC. The encoded protein is CAWSTGVGKNIQYF.

J is TRBJ1-4 and V is TRBV18; possibly TRBD1 for D (5 bases). The CDR3 spans 15 residues. V lost 6 bases, J lost 8 bases, and 19 bases lay in between. The germline V gene encodes CDR1 KGHSH and CDR2 LQKENI. The DNA for the CDR3 is TGTGCCAGCTCCCCTCCCGGGGCGCGAACGGAAAAACTGTTTTTT. It is translated as CASSPPGARTEKLFF.

The rearrangement uses TRBV19 and TRBJ2-1; 9 bases are a match to TRBD2. The CDR3 covers 16 residues. The V segment lost 5 bases and the J segment 4 bases; nucleotides outside the gene matches: 9. CDR1 and CDR2 (germline): LNHDA, SQIVND (reference sequence). CDR3 bases: TGTGCCAGTAGTTCTACGACTAGCGGCCTATACAATGAGCAGTTCTTC. Translated: CASSSTTSGLYNEQFF.

The V call is TRBV4-1, the J call TRBJ2-3; D remains ambiguous. This CDR3 contains 17 residues. Trimming cost V 4 bases and J 0 bases, with 17 bases left between them. Per the germline V gene, CDR1 is MGHRA and CDR2 is YSYEKL. The DNA of the CDR3 is TGCGCCAGCAGCCCCGCCACCCTGACTGGTAGCACAGATACGCAGTATTTT. It encodes CASSPATLTGSTDTQYF.

This chain uses TRBV6-1 with TRBJ2-2, with D hard to call. V gave up 4 bases and J gave up 6 bases, with 12 bases separating them. CDR1 MNHNS and CDR2 SASEGT come from the germline V gene. The CDR3 totals 14 residues. CDR3 coding DNA: TGTGCCAGCAGTGGGCTCCAGGTCCCCGGGGAGCTGTTTTTT. Translating it yields CASSGLQVPGELFF.

The gene calls are TRBV30 and TRBJ1-1; D call uncertain. Trimming pared 0 bases from V and 3 bases from J, leaving 8 bases between. Germline V gene data show CDR1 as GTSNPN and CDR2 as SVGIG (reference sequence). CDR3 length equals 13 residues. DNA for the CDR3: TGTGCCTGGAGTGTCGCAGGATACACTGAAGCTTTCTTT. It encodes CAWSVAGYTEAFF.

V is TRBV4-1 and J is TRBJ1-2; no definite D call. V was trimmed by 0 bases and J by 3 bases, leaving 11 bases between them. The CDR3 totals 15 residues. The germline CDR1 and CDR2 sequences are MGHRA and YSYEKL. The CDR3 DNA follows: TGCGCCAGCAGCCAAGACCCGACAACAGACTATGGCTACACCTTC. Translated, it gives CASSQDPTTDYGYTF.

This chain uses TRBV11-2 with TRBJ2-3; 7 bases match TRBD2. This CDR3 region has 13 residues. The V gene's germline CDR1 is SGHAT and CDR2 FQNNGV. J was trimmed by 5 bases and V by 7 bases; bases with no gene match: 6. CDR3 bases: TGTGCCAGCAAAGGACTAGTTGGAGATACGCAGTATTTT. It encodes CASKGLVGDTQYF.

The J gene is TRBJ2-2, the V gene TRBV5-4; the match to TRBD2 covers 7 bases. This CDR3 region has 19 residues. Germline V gene lookup returns CDR1 SGHNT and CDR2 YYREEE (reference sequence). The V segment lost 4 bases and the J segment 2 bases; nucleotides outside the gene matches: 17. The chain's CDR3 is CASSQIRKRGGNNTGELFF. Written as DNA, the CDR3 is TGTGCCAGCAGCCAAATCCGAAAGCGGGGAGGTAATAACACCGGGGAGCTGTTTTTT.

This clone was seen a single time. The rearrangement links TRBV25-1 to TRBJ1-2; D is perhaps TRBD1 (6 bases). The CDR3 is 14 amino acids. In germline, CDR1 is MGHDK, CDR2 SYGVNS. Trimming shortened V by 1 base and J by 6 bases, and 12 bases separated the two germline ends. The CDR3 reads CASSEFAGVDGYTF. Written as DNA, the CDR3 is TGTGCCAGCAGTGAATTTGCAGGGGTGGATGGCTACACCTTC.

The sample holds one count of this clone. The germline gene is not matched at one end of the junction; a read error may be the cause. The V call is TRBV6-4, the J call TRBJ1-2; D perhaps matches TRBD1 (5 bases). In germline, CDR1 is MRHNA, CDR2 SNTAGT. This CDR3 has 13 residues. CDR3: CASRGVSNYDYTF. In DNA, the CDR3 is TGTGCCAGCAGGGGGGTCTCCAACTATGACTACACCTTC.

V usage is TRBV7-2 and J usage is TRBJ2-2; no clear D gene. Per the germline V gene, CDR1 is SGHTA and CDR2 is FQGNSA. This CDR3 is built from 15 residues. V shed 1 base and J shed 7 bases, with 13 bases lying between them. This CDR3 is CASSLGVGSGGELFF. The CDR3 nucleotides are TGTGCCAGCAGCTTAGGGGTCGGATCGGGCGGGGAGCTGTTTTTT.

This clone was counted a few times. Other DNA sequences in this sample translate to the same CDR3. V usage is TRBV6-5 and J usage is TRBJ1-1; D may be TRBD1 (5 bases). CDR1 and CDR2 from the germline V gene are MNHEY and SVGAGI. The CDR3 is made up of 13 amino acids. The V end lost 2 bases, the J end lost 1 base, and 5 bases lay between the germline ends. CDR3: CASSYTGNTEAFF. CDR3 coding DNA: TGTGCCAGCAGTTACACAGGGAACACTGAAGCTTTCTTT.

This clone occurred once. The V and J genes are TRBV14 and TRBJ2-7, with D hard to call. CDR3 length: 14 residues. Germline V gives CDR1 SGHDN, CDR2 FVKESK. With 4 bases removed from V and 0 bases from J, the gap between germline ends came to 10 bases. The CDR3 here is CASSRSHSSYEQYF. The CDR3, as DNA: TGTGCCAGCAGCCGGTCCCACAGCTCCTACGAGCAGTACTTC.

The J gene is TRBJ2-7, the V gene TRBV20-1; D might be TRBD2 (5 bases). V shed 3 bases and J shed 7 bases, with 10 bases lying between them. Germline CDR1 is DFQATT and CDR2 is SNEGSKA (reference sequence). This CDR3 comprises 11 residues. The CDR3 spells CSASDGIEQYF. As DNA, the CDR3 is TGCAGTGCTAGTGACGGGATTGAGCAGTACTTC.

This rearrangement joins TRBV30 to TRBJ2-2; 11 nucleotides agree with TRBD1. The CDR3 is 15 residues long. CDR1 is GTSNPN and CDR2 is SVGIG in the germline V gene (reference sequence). V was clipped by 8 bases and J by 2 bases; unmatched bases: 7. The CDR3 DNA sequence: TGTGCCGCTTCCGGGACAGGGGGTAACACCGGGGAGCTGTTTTTT. It is translated as CAASGTGGNTGELFF. Together with reference TRBV30 and TRBJ2-2, the CDR3 gives the full variable domain: SQTIHQWPATLVQPVGSPLSLECTVEGTSNPNLYWYRQAAGRGLQLLFYSVGIGQISSEVPQNLSASRPQDRQFILSSKKLLLSDSGFYLCAASGTGGNTGELFFGEGSRLTVL.

The chain couples TRBV10-2 to TRBJ2-7; TRBD2 matches at 9 bases. The CDR3 runs 13 residues. Germline V gene lookup returns CDR1 WSHSY and CDR2 SAAADI. The J segment lost 4 bases and the V segment lost 6 bases, leaving 4 bases of the junction unmatched. CDR3 loop: CASRGGRAYEQYF. For the CDR3, the DNA is TGCGCCAGCAGAGGCGGGAGGGCTTACGAGCAGTACTTC.

This clone has only one observation. The chain combines TRBV4-3 with TRBJ2-1, with D perhaps TRBD2 (5 bases). V was pared by 0 bases and J by 6 bases, with 9 bases between. The CDR3 is made up of 14 amino acids. The germline V gene encodes CDR1 LGHNA and CDR2 YSLEER. The CDR3 DNA follows: TGCGCCAGCAGCCAAGAAGAGACTATCAATGAGCAGTTCTTC. It specifies CASSQEETINEQFF.